The entry below describes one T cell receptor (beta chain). The antigen is not known. This sample is drawn from a study of cytomegalovirus exposure and HLA in healthy donors. Points from the study as a whole: Among the CMV-associated chains, a few were confirmed in vitro as specific for CMV antigens. Later analysis showed TCR association rates varying by HLA locus, highest for DRB1 and lowest for HLA-C. In an earlier analysis, in several hundred donors, most V segments appeared productive either ~87% or ~30% of the time.

V was shortened by 3 bases and J by 3 bases, with 6 bases between the two germline ends. In germline, CDR1 is MNHNY, CDR2 SVGAGI (reference sequence). The CDR3 extends over 13 amino acids. The PCR ran on 60 Vbeta and 13 Jbeta primers. Generated by immunoSEQ multiplex PCR, the TCRdb table keeps only in-frame clones and is missing some. The top ten hold roughly 0.58% of the sample, which has hundreds of thousands of clones, approximately 82% seen once. Material for sequencing was PBMCs. The sequence came from a woman aged 40 to 50 in good health and CMV-seronegative. The V and J genes are TRBV6-6 and TRBJ2-1; D unresolved. CDR3 protein: CASSYDNYNEQFF. CDR3 nucleotide sequence: TGTGCCAGCAGTTATGACAACTACAATGAGCAGTTCTTC.